This T cell receptor beta chain was sequenced for a study of cytomegalovirus exposure and HLA in healthy donors. Measured with immunoSEQ multiplex PCR; TCRdb has only the in-frame clones, and not every one. The sample yields some 160,000 clones, around nine tenths seen once. The study drew the donors from its roughly 120-subject validation cohort, separate from the roughly 700-subject first cohort. V gave up 6 bases and J gave up 0 bases; unmatched junction bases: 0. CDR1 and CDR2 from the germline V gene are MNHNY and SVGAGI (reference sequence). This CDR3 is built from 14 residues. The rearrangement uses TRBV6-6 and TRBJ2-2, with 8 bases fitting TRBD1. The sequenced material came from PBMCs. This sequence was found in a young man in good health and CMV-seronegative. The CDR3 sequence: CASRQGANTGELFF. The CDR3 region has the DNA TGTGCCAGCAGACAGGGGGCGAACACCGGGGAGCTGTTTTTT.